These T cell receptor beta chains were read from a single sample in a study of CD8 T cells in Susac syndrome. TCRdb processed the immunoSEQ multiplex PCR reads anew with MiXCR; each CDR3 protein has one entry. This sample has roughly 180,000 distinct CDR3 sequences, with just under 95% found just once. Input material: CD4+ T cells from PBMCs. Source of these receptors: a human donor with Susac syndrome. Each CDR3 is given with its conserved first and last residue. Fields, in order: J gene, V gene, CDR3 protein.

TRBJ1-2 TRBV20-1 CSAGDPDGYTF
TRBJ2-1 TRBV5-4 CASSSTSGIENEQFF
TRBJ1-5 TRBV20-1 CSANPRGQPQHF
TRBJ1-5 TRBV30 CAWSQVLFSNQPQHF
TRBJ2-7 TRBV20-1 CSARDFSGSSYEQYF
TRBJ1-4 TRBV30 CAWSPQGVPGEKLFF
TRBJ1-2 TRBV30 CAGGGGPWNYGYTF
TRBJ2-4 TRBV28 CASCNAGALAKNIQYF
TRBJ2-1 TRBV5-4 CASSLTPGRNEQFF
TRBJ1-3 TRBV9 CASSVGASGTVNTIYF
TRBJ2-3 TRBV18 CASSPGSGGSKDTQYF
TRBJ2-3 TRBV9 CASSPLVRGGDTQYF
TRBJ1-2 TRBV2 CASSSSGTGNYGYTF
TRBJ2-5 TRBV29-1 CSVGEGGGETQYF
TRBJ2-3 TRBV30 CAWRGRVITDTQYF
TRBJ2-3 TRBV5-1 CASSSEGRPHTDTQYF
TRBJ1-4 TRBV18 CASSPLGTPNEKLFF
TRBJ2-1 TRBV12-3/TRBV12-4 CASSLGGTVYNEQFF
TRBJ2-3 TRBV4-2 CASSQMTTYITDTQYF
TRBJ1-2 TRBV4-2 CASSQTGVVYGYTF
TRBJ2-3 TRBV11-3 CASSSRTGSDTQYF
TRBJ1-5 TRBV29-1 CSVKWGGMVPASNQPQHF